These 19 T cell receptor beta chains came from one sample sequenced in a study of T cells in Graves' hyperthyroidism and ophthalmopathy. Authors of the study amplified TCR beta CDR3 regions from RNA transcripts. In the first-round RT-PCR of the TCR CDR3, the HTBI primer set was used. TCRdb analysed the multiplex PCR reads with MiXCR anew, one entry per CDR3 protein. Among about 710,000 distinct CDR3 sequences listed, 16% were seen once. Sequences were obtained from blood. The receptors here all came from a young man with Graves' hyperthyroidism.

Ten or more counts support this clonotype. The chain joins TRBV2 to TRBJ2-7; 7 bases align to TRBD1. There are 12 residues in the CDR3. CDR1 and CDR2 (germline): SNHLY, FYNNEI. V was clipped by 8 bases and J by 7 bases; unmatched bases: 8. In DNA form, the CDR3 reads TGTGCCAGCCAGAACAGGGGTCGAGAGCAGTACTTC. It translates to CASQNRGREQYF.

This clonotype was counted at least ten times. V and J are TRBV28 and TRBJ2-7, with 7 nucleotides matching TRBD1. Trimming removed 8 bases from V and 0 bases from J; junction bases left unmatched: 10. Germline-derived CDR1 and CDR2 are MDHEN and SYDVKM. The CDR3 totals 15 residues. CDR3 nucleotides: TGTGCCAGCGGGTCGACAGGGTTAAGCTCCTACGAGCAGTACTTC. It specifies CASGSTGLSSYEQYF.

This clonotype was seen repeatedly, ten times or more. J is TRBJ2-1 and V is TRBV11-2; D is undetermined. This CDR3 is built from 14 residues. V lost 3 bases to trimming and J lost 2 bases, with 8 bases between them. The V gene's germline CDR1 is SGHAT and CDR2 FQNNGV. CDR3 coding DNA: TGTGCCAGCAGCTTCCTCTCCACCTACAATGAGCAGTTCTTC. It yields the protein CASSFLSTYNEQFF.

This clonotype was counted many times. This sequence joins TRBV2 and TRBJ1-1; D ambiguous. Germline CDR1 reads SNHLY; CDR2 reads FYNNEI. The V end was cut by 7 bases, the J end by 0 bases, with 9 bases between. The CDR3 contains 13 residues. This chain's CDR3 is CASNPEMNTEAFF. The CDR3 nucleotides are TGTGCCAGCAACCCTGAGATGAACACTGAAGCTTTCTTT.

In its sample, this clonotype was seen a few times. Here the CDR3 DNA reads TGCAGTGCTAGATTCGCCGGGGAGCTGTTTTTT. Translated, it gives CSARFAGELFF. V gene TRBV20-1 combines with J gene TRBJ2-2; the D is unclear. The CDR3 is 11 amino acids. Germline-derived CDR1 and CDR2 are DFQATT and SNEGSKA (reference sequence). V was pared by 2 bases and J by 6 bases, with 4 bases between.

This clonotype occurred many times. This chain uses TRBV20-1 with TRBJ2-1, with 13 bases that match TRBD2. Looked up from germline, CDR1 is DFQATT and CDR2 is SNEGSKA (reference sequence). V was pared by 6 bases and J by 6 bases, with 5 bases of the junction left unmatched. CDR3 length equals 14 residues. DNA of the CDR3: TGCAGTGCCGGAACTAGCGGGAGGGTCAATGAGCAGTTCTTC. Amino acids: CSAGTSGRVNEQFF.

The rearrangement joins TRBV20-1 to TRBJ2-1; 10 positions agree with TRBD2. The CDR3 length is 16 residues. The V gene's germline CDR1 is DFQATT and CDR2 SNEGSKA (reference sequence). V gave up 0 bases and J gave up 5 bases; unmatched junction bases: 7. The CDR3 nucleotides read TGCAGTGCTAGAGATCCCCTAGCGGGAGTAAACAATGAGCAGTTCTTC. Its protein is CSARDPLAGVNNEQFF.

This clonotype was counted at least ten times. The chain links TRBV20-1 to TRBJ2-3; weak D call: TRBD2 (5 bases). The germline V gene encodes CDR1 DFQATT and CDR2 SNEGSKA (reference sequence). V dropped 6 bases and J dropped 2 bases, with 9 bases sitting between them. This CDR3 spans 12 amino acids. As DNA, the CDR3 is TGCAGTGCGGCCCTAGCCACAGATACGCAGTATTTT. It codes for CSAALATDTQYF.

This clonotype was counted many times. The V gene is TRBV12-3 or TRBV12-4, the J gene TRBJ1-2; D is perhaps TRBD1 (6 bases). The CDR3 is 14 residues long. Trimming removed 3 bases from V and 7 bases from J, with 15 bases in between. CDR3 protein: CASSFRAGDGGYTF. DNA for the CDR3: TGTGCCAGCAGTTTCCGGGCAGGGGACGGTGGCTACACCTTC.

This chain links TRBV9 with TRBJ2-2; D is undetermined. The CDR3 has 14 residues. Trimming removed 0 bases from V and 1 base from J, with 4 bases in between. CDR1 is SGDLS and CDR2 is YYNGEE in the germline V gene. CDR3 sequence reads: CASSVGENTGELFF. For the CDR3, the DNA is TGTGCCAGCAGCGTAGGAGAGAACACCGGGGAGCTGTTTTTT.

This clonotype appeared many times. This chain uses TRBV6-1 with TRBJ1-2, with D unclear. Germline CDR1 reads MNHNS; CDR2 reads SASEGT. The CDR3 is 15 residues long. The V gene lost 6 bases and the J gene lost 4 bases, with 18 bases spanning the gap. CDR3 residues: CASSPDVLTPYGYTF. The CDR3 nucleotides read TGTGCCAGCAGCCCCGACGTACTAACGCCCTATGGCTACACCTTC.

This clonotype was recorded a few times. The chain combines TRBV5-5 with TRBJ1-5; tentatively, D is TRBD1 (6 bases). Trimming took off 3 bases at V and 3 bases at J, with 13 bases between the two ends. Germline CDR1 reads SGHKS; CDR2 reads YYEKEE (reference sequence). The CDR3 consists of 15 residues. The CDR3 DNA reads as TGTGCCAGCAGCTGGGGCAGGGGACTCAATCAGCCCCAGCATTTT. This translates into CASSWGRGLNQPQHF. Based on the CDR3 plus reference TRBV5-5 and TRBJ1-5, the full variable domain is DAGVTQSPTHLIKTRGQQVTLRCSPISGHKSVSWYQQVLGQGPQFIFQYYEKEERGRGNFPDRFSARQFPNYSSELNVNALLLGDSALYLCASSWGRGLNQPQHFGDGTRLSIL.

The table lists this clonotype with a few counts. The genes are TRBV25-1 and TRBJ2-1, with D maybe TRBD2 (6 bases). V was trimmed by 4 bases and J by 2 bases, leaving 9 bases between them. Germline lookup yields CDR1 MGHDK and CDR2 SYGVNS. The CDR3 has 14 residues. The CDR3 sequence: CASSVGGAYNEQFF. DNA of the CDR3: TGTGCCAGCAGTGTGGGCGGGGCCTACAATGAGCAGTTCTTC.

This clonotype has ten or more counts. The chain uses TRBV28 and TRBJ2-3; 9 bases agree with TRBD2. CDR1 is MDHEN and CDR2 is SYDVKM in the germline V gene. This CDR3 comprises 15 residues. V lost 6 bases, J lost 2 bases, and 6 bases stayed unmatched. CDR3 nucleotides: TGTGCCAGCAGATATAGCGGGAGCCCCACAGATACGCAGTATTTT. Its translation: CASRYSGSPTDTQYF.

In the case of this clonotype: Being one base from a much bigger clone, this may be a read error. The chain recombines TRBV7-2 with TRBJ2-1; 11 bases map to TRBD2. V was clipped by 8 bases and J by 2 bases; unmatched bases: 8. From germline, CDR1 is SGHTA and CDR2 FQGNSA. The CDR3 sequence is 16 residues long. The chain's CDR3 is CASALGLADPYNEQFF. CDR3 nucleotides: TGTGCCAGCGCCCTGGGACTAGCGGATCCCTACAATGAGCAGTTCTTC.

This clonotype was seen at least ten times. V gene TRBV7-9 combines with J gene TRBJ2-7; 8 bases fit TRBD1. Trimming took 5 bases from V and 9 from J; bases not matched to a gene: 18. Germline CDR1 SEHNR, CDR2 FQNEAQ (reference sequence). The length of the CDR3 is 16 residues. CDR3 sequence reads: CASSPTGTGLTWGQYF. For the CDR3, the DNA is TGTGCCAGCAGCCCCACCGGGACAGGCCTAACTTGGGGGCAGTACTTC. The variable domain in full, with the rest retrieved from reference TRBV7-9 and TRBJ2-7, is DTGVSQNPRHKITKRGQNVTFRCDPISEHNRLYWYRQTLGQGPEFLTYFQNEAQLEKSRLLSDRFSAERPKGSFSTLEIQRTEQGDSAMYLCASSPTGTGLTWGQYFGPGTRLTVT.

The gene calls are TRBV12-3 or TRBV12-4 and TRBJ1-1; no clear D. Trimming pared 6 bases from V and 6 bases from J, leaving 8 bases between. CDR3 length equals 11 residues. The CDR3: CASRSMAEAFF. The CDR3 DNA reads TGTGCCAGCAGGAGCATGGCTGAAGCTTTCTTT.

This chain connects TRBV29-1 to TRBJ1-1; D not certain. Germline V gene data show CDR1 as SQVTM and CDR2 as ANQGSEA. The V end lost 5 bases, the J end lost 4 bases, and 17 bases lay between the germline ends. This CDR3 has 14 amino acids. The CDR3 region is CSVQTIPSSTEAFF. As DNA, the CDR3 is TGCAGCGTTCAAACCATCCCCTCAAGCACTGAAGCTTTCTTT. The whole variable domain, filled in from reference TRBV29-1 and TRBJ1-1, reads SAVISQKPSRDICQRGTSLTIQCQVDSQVTMMFWYRQQPGQSLTLIATANQGSEATYESGFVIDKFPISRPNLTFSTLTVSNMSPEDSSIYLCSVQTIPSSTEAFFGQGTRLTVV.

The sample holds many counts of this clonotype. The chain carries TRBV5-1 and TRBJ2-5; D call uncertain. Trimming removed 0 bases at V and 2 bases at J, with 14 bases between. The CDR3 runs 16 residues. Per the germline V gene, CDR1 is SGHRS and CDR2 is YFSETQ. CDR3 residues: CASSLATRGGQETQYF. Here the CDR3 DNA reads TGCGCCAGCAGCTTGGCAACCCGTGGTGGGCAAGAGACCCAGTACTTC.